A single sample gave rise to the 26 T cell receptor beta chains below, sequenced in a study of low-dose radiotherapy and immunotherapy resistance in tumors. Indicated time point: after trial treatment. Treatment meaning: LDRT plus nivolumab, ipilimumab, low-dose cyclophosphamide and aspirin (RACIN trial). Both TCRalpha and TCRbeta chains were reverse transcribed with V-gene-specific primers. TCRs were amplified for approximately 21 PCR cycles with a constant-region primer and V-primer adapter. TCRdb reprocessed the reads with MiXCR, giving one entry per CDR3 protein. The sample has 100,000 or so distinct CDR3 sequences, roughly 20% seen once. Sequencing was performed on PBMCs, taken after low-dose radiotherapy plus immunotherapy. These receptors originate from a male donor with prostate cancer.

This clonotype was recorded a few times. Just one base apart from a much larger clone, this may be a read error. The chain employs TRBV6-2 or TRBV6-3 and TRBJ2-5; D not resolved. Germline V gene data show CDR1 as MNHEY and CDR2 as SVGEGT. V was cut by 5 bases and J by 5 bases, with 21 bases left in between. The CDR3 extends over 16 amino acids. CDR3 sequence (DNA): TGTGCCAGCAGTGAATTTCAACATCCCCCCCATGAGACCCAGTACTTC. The encoded protein is CASSEFQHPPHETQYF.

This clonotype was recorded many times. This chain joins TRBV21-1 and TRBJ1-4; the table assigns TRBD1, which was not confirmed against the DNA. TRBV21-1 is described as a pseudogene. The CDR3 spans 15 residues. This CDR3 reads CASSKERGANEKLFF. CDR3 coding DNA: TGTGCCAGCAGCAAAGAAAGGGGAGCTAATGAAAAACTGTTTTTT.

This clonotype was seen many times. The chain uses TRBV3-1 and TRBJ2-7; D remains unclear. The CDR3 runs to 15 residues. Trimming took off 4 bases at V and 0 bases at J, with 13 bases between the two ends. The germline V gene has CDR1 LGHDT and CDR2 YNNKEL (reference sequence). CDR3 in DNA: TGTGCCAGCAGCCCTCGTATCGCCTCCTCCTACGAGCAGTACTTC. Translation: CASSPRIASSYEQYF.

The sample holds many counts of this clonotype. CDR3 region: CASSIDGNQPQHF. The CDR3 DNA reads as TGTGCCAGTAGTATTGACGGCAATCAGCCCCAGCATTTT. This chain connects TRBV19 to TRBJ1-5; D unresolved. Germline V gene sequence: CDR1 LNHDA, CDR2 SQIVND (reference sequence). Between the trimmed V and J ends, which lost 3 bases and 2 bases, there was a span of 5 bases. There are 13 residues in the CDR3.

The chain employs TRBV19 and TRBJ2-5; tentatively, D is TRBD1 or TRBD2 (6 bases each). Trimming pared 4 bases from V and 5 bases from J, leaving 17 bases between. This CDR3 region has 15 residues. The germline gives CDR1 LNHDA, CDR2 SQIVND (reference sequence). The CDR3 bases are TGTGCCAGTAGTACCTCGCCGGGGGCAGGCGAGACCCAGTACTTC. Translated: CASSTSPGAGETQYF.

The chain carries TRBV2 and TRBJ2-1; 10 nucleotides align to TRBD2. The germline V gene has CDR1 SNHLY and CDR2 FYNNEI. Germline trimming cut 10 bases from V and 8 bases from J; bases unmatched to any gene: 8. The length of the CDR3 is 13 residues. The CDR3: CATQRGGRHEQFF. The CDR3 nucleotides are TGTGCCACTCAGCGGGGGGGCCGTCATGAGCAGTTCTTC.

As to this clonotype: The DNA is left out, because the CDR3 cannot be placed on it with certainty; the CDR3 is given as TCRdb lists it. The chain recombines TRBV6-6 with TRBJ2-2; the table assigns TRBD1, which was not confirmed against the DNA. The CDR3 is 16 amino acids in total, end residues counted. CDR1 is MNHNY, CDR2 SVGAGI, per germline (reference sequence). The CDR3 region is CASSYSSYRTGELFFF.

This clonotype was recorded at least ten times. V and J are TRBV20-1 and TRBJ2-2; 8 bases are shared with TRBD1. With 4 bases clipped from V and 6 bases from J, the junction kept 4 bases outside the gene matches. The CDR3 has 13 amino acids. Germline CDR1 is DFQATT and CDR2 is SNEGSKA (reference sequence). The CDR3 nucleotides are TGCAGTGCTACGACAGGGGACGCCGGGGAGCTGTTTTTT. Protein product: CSATTGDAGELFF.

This clonotype was found many times. Written as DNA, the CDR3 is TGTGCCATCAGTGAAGGTCGGGGGCCCTCTGGCTACACCTTC. Protein product: CAISEGRGPSGYTF. The V call is TRBV10-3, the J call TRBJ1-2; TRBD1 might be the D (6 bases). The germline V gene encodes CDR1 ENHRY and CDR2 SYGVKD. CDR3 size: 14 residues. The V and J ends lost 3 bases and 7 bases respectively, with 15 bases between them.

To note about this clonotype: A far more abundant clone sits one base away, making this likely a read error. J is TRBJ2-7 and V is TRBV29-1; the D gene is possibly TRBD1 (5 bases). This CDR3 contains 14 residues. V lost 4 bases and J lost 7, with 20 bases in between. Germline V gives CDR1 SQVTM, CDR2 ANQGSEA. The CDR3 reads CSVVRTRSYNEQYF. CDR3 nucleotide sequence: TGCAGCGTTGTGCGGACACGCTCCTACAATGAGCAGTACTTC.

The sample holds many counts of this clonotype. V and J are TRBV29-1 and TRBJ1-4, with D hard to call. Trimming took off 4 bases at V and 0 bases at J, with 12 bases between the two ends. From germline, CDR1 is SQVTM and CDR2 ANQGSEA. This CDR3 spans 15 amino acids. The DNA of the CDR3 is TGCAGCGTTGTAGGTGCAGGCTCAACTAATGAAAAACTGTTTTTT. The encoded protein is CSVVGAGSTNEKLFF.

Ten or more counts support this clonotype. The chain employs TRBV11-2 and TRBJ2-2; 9 nucleotides line up with TRBD1. CDR3 size: 14 residues. Germline CDR1 and CDR2: SGHAT and FQNNGV. Trimming at V came to 5 bases and at J to 9 bases, leaving 7 bases not matched to a gene. The CDR3 nucleotides are TGTGCCAGCAGCCCCGGGACAGGGATTAGGGAGCTGTTTTTT. Translating it yields CASSPGTGIRELFF.

This clonotype occurred many times. V is TRBV20-1 and J is TRBJ2-5; D is unresolved. Trimming took 2 bases from V and 5 from J, leaving 9 bases between them. The CDR3 covers 12 residues. Germline V gene sequence: CDR1 DFQATT, CDR2 SNEGSKA (reference sequence). As DNA, the CDR3 is TGCAGTGCTAGAACTCTTGGGGAGACCCAGTACTTC. It is translated as CSARTLGETQYF.

This clonotype was picked up many times. The genes are TRBV13 and TRBJ2-5; 7 bases map to TRBD2. There are 13 residues in the CDR3. CDR1 and CDR2 from the germline V gene are PRHDT and FYEKMQ (reference sequence). The V segment lost 4 bases and the J segment 2 bases; nucleotides outside the gene matches: 1. The CDR3 spells CASSSGGQETQYF. CDR3 coding DNA: TGTGCCAGCAGCTCCGGGGGGCAAGAGACCCAGTACTTC. The full variable domain, rest sourced from reference TRBV13 and TRBJ2-5, is AAGVIQSPRHLIKEKRETATLKCYPIPRHDTVYWYQQGPGQDPQFLISFYEKMQSDKGSIPDRFSAQQFSDYHSELNMSSLELGDSALYFCASSSGGQETQYFGPGTRLLVL.

The rearrangement links TRBV3-1 to TRBJ2-5; D unresolved. The V gene lost 1 base and the J gene lost 2 bases, with 11 bases spanning the gap. The CDR3 has 15 residues. In germline, CDR1 is LGHDT, CDR2 YNNKEL (reference sequence). This chain's CDR3 is CASSQVGSGQETQYF. CDR3 nucleotides: TGTGCCAGCAGCCAAGTAGGGTCAGGTCAAGAGACCCAGTACTTC.

This clonotype has just a few counts. V gene TRBV5-1 combines with J gene TRBJ1-1; 11 positions agree with TRBD1. Per the germline V gene, CDR1 is SGHRS and CDR2 is YFSETQ. The CDR3 is 18 residues long. After removal of 4 bases from V and 0 bases from J, the junction contained 11 bases not matched to a gene. This CDR3 is CASSGGGTGGLLNTEAFF. CDR3 sequence (DNA): TGCGCCAGCAGCGGGGGGGGGACAGGGGGATTATTGAACACTGAAGCTTTCTTT.

This clonotype has just a few counts. This sequence joins TRBV3-1 and TRBJ2-2, with D unclear. CDR1 and CDR2 (germline): LGHDT, YNNKEL (reference sequence). Trimming took 4 bases from V and 5 from J, leaving 11 bases between them. The CDR3 sequence is 14 residues long. CDR3 bases: TGTGCCAGCAGCCCCCACAAGGCAACCGGGGAGCTGTTTTTT. This sequence encodes CASSPHKATGELFF.

Concerning this clonotype itself: At one boundary the junction diverges from the germline segment, which might be a read error. The chain recombines TRBV6-2 or TRBV6-3 with TRBJ2-1, with 9 bases identical to TRBD2. In germline, CDR1 is MNHEY, CDR2 SVGEGT. The CDR3 consists of 16 residues. CDR3 amino acids: CGSRLISGGPYNEQFF. As DNA, the CDR3 is TGTGGCAGCAGATTGATTAGCGGGGGACCCTACAATGAGCAGTTCTTC.

The table lists this clonotype with many counts. The gene calls are TRBV19 and TRBJ2-7; 7 bases align to TRBD1. V gave up 7 bases and J gave up 5 bases; unmatched junction bases: 8. CDR1 LNHDA and CDR2 SQIVND come from the germline V gene (reference sequence). The CDR3 consists of 13 residues. The CDR3 here is CASKVTGHHEQYF. The CDR3 DNA sequence: TGTGCCAGTAAGGTGACAGGGCATCACGAGCAGTACTTC.

Ten or more counts support this clonotype. The gene calls are TRBV20-1 and TRBJ2-5; TRBD2 agrees at 8 bases. Germline V lookup: CDR1 DFQATT, CDR2 SNEGSKA (reference sequence). V trimming: 2 bases; J trimming: 5 bases; junction bases outside the gene matches: 7. This CDR3 comprises 14 residues. The CDR3 is CSARPRGGLETQYF. The CDR3 nucleotides are TGCAGTGCTAGACCTCGGGGGGGCCTTGAGACCCAGTACTTC.

This clonotype was seen a handful of times. The V and J genes are TRBV6-2 or TRBV6-3 and TRBJ1-1, with D hard to call. Per the germline V gene, CDR1 is MNHEY and CDR2 is SVGEGT. There are 16 residues in the CDR3. V gave up 0 bases and J gave up 2 bases, with 13 bases separating them. The DNA for the CDR3 is TGTGCCAGCAGTTACTCTGTGCGAACAGCCAACACTGAAGCTTTCTTT. It specifies CASSYSVRTANTEAFF.

V usage is TRBV9 and J usage is TRBJ2-1, with no clear D. Trimming took 2 bases from V and 5 from J, leaving 11 bases between them. Germline loops: CDR1 SGDLS, CDR2 YYNGEE. The CDR3 covers 14 residues. Written as DNA, the CDR3 is TGTGCCAGCAGCGTTGAAGTTGGGCACAATGAGCAGTTCTTC. Residues: CASSVEVGHNEQFF.

This clonotype was seen more than once but under ten times. The chain combines TRBV5-6 with TRBJ1-6; D is ambiguous. The germline gives CDR1 SGHDT, CDR2 YYEEEE. Trimming left V 3 bases short and J 0 bases short, with 16 bases between. This CDR3 comprises 18 residues. The DNA of the CDR3 is TGTGCCAGCAGCTCCTTCCGGCTCGAGAGCTCCTATAATTCACCCCTCCACTTT. It yields the protein CASSSFRLESSYNSPLHF. Full variable domain (rest looked up from reference TRBV5-6 and TRBJ1-6): DAGVTQSPTHLIKTRGQQVTLRCSPKSGHDTVSWYQQALGQGPQFIFQYYEEEERQRGNFPDRFSGHQFPNYSSELNVNALLLGDSALYLCASSSFRLESSYNSPLHFGNGTRLTVT.

This clonotype occurred a few times. The genes are TRBV7-8 and TRBJ2-3, with D unresolved. Germline assignment: CDR1 SGHVS and CDR2 FQNEAQ. There are 16 residues in the CDR3. Trimming cost V 5 bases and J 0 bases, with 15 bases left between them. The DNA for the CDR3 is TGTGCCAGCAGCCCCAACCCCGGCGGAAGCACAGATACGCAGTATTTT. Protein sequence: CASSPNPGGSTDTQYF.

The table lists this clonotype with many counts. CDR3 sequence (DNA): TGTGCCAGCAGCTCAGGGGCGGGCTCGCAAGAGACCCAGTACTTC. Protein: CASSSGAGSQETQYF. This chain links TRBV7-9 with TRBJ2-5, with D tentatively TRBD1 (6 bases). The germline gives CDR1 SEHNR, CDR2 FQNEAQ (reference sequence). The V end lost 4 bases, the J end lost 2 bases, and 14 bases lay between the germline ends. The CDR3 spans 15 residues.

The rearrangement joins TRBV4-2 to TRBJ2-2; 9 bases fit TRBD1. V dropped 10 bases and J dropped 3; count of bases not matched to a gene: 3. The CDR3 loop spans 13 amino acids. Germline lookup yields CDR1 LGHNA and CDR2 YNFKEQ. CDR3 in amino acids: CATGQGYTGELFF. The CDR3 region has the DNA TGTGCCACGGGACAGGGCTACACCGGGGAGCTGTTTTTT.